This is a list of T cell receptor beta chains from one sample in a study of CD8 T cells in ankylosing spondylitis. One entry per CDR3 protein, called by TCRdb with MiXCR from the 5' RACE reads. The sample has 300,000 to 350,000 distinct CDR3 sequences; about a fifth are singletons. Source material: blood, either unsorted or a sorted T cell fraction (not recorded which). The receptor set was obtained from a female donor with ankylosing spondylitis or in good health (not recorded which). Both conserved end residues are part of each CDR3. D genes are given only for firm matches. Clone size is stated in some rows and not others, as once, few, many or a class when expanded.

cdr3_nt cdr3_aa v_call d_call clone_size j_call
TGTGCCAGCGCTCAGACAGGGCTCTCCTACGAGCAGTACTTC CASAQTGLSYEQYF TRBV7-2 TRBD1 once TRBJ2-7
TGTGCCACCAGCAGAAGGCCGGGGGTGGGCGGGAGTAGGAATACGCAGTATTTT CATSRRPGVGGSRNTQYF TRBV15 TRBD2 once TRBJ2-3
TGCAGTGCTAGCCGGCTGCAAGAGACCCAGTACTTC CSASRLQETQYF TRBV20-1 . . TRBJ2-5
TGTGCCAGCAGCGCGGTGGGGACAGGGACTGAAGCTTTCTTT CASSAVGTGTEAFF TRBV9 TRBD1 few TRBJ1-1
TGTGCCAGCAGCGGCCGGGAACGACCATACGAGCAGTACTTC CASSGRERPYEQYF TRBV12-3/TRBV12-4 . few TRBJ2-7
TGTGCCAGCACCCGACCTAACCACTCTGGGGCCAACGTCCTGACTTTC CASTRPNHSGANVLTF TRBV6-2/TRBV6-3 . . TRBJ2-6
TGTGCCAGCAGTGAACCTGGACCCTCCTACGAGCAGTACTTC CASSEPGPSYEQYF TRBV25-1 . . TRBJ2-7
TGTGCCAGCAGTGTAGAAACGAACACTGAAGCTTTCTTT CASSVETNTEAFF TRBV12-3/TRBV12-4 . . TRBJ1-1
TGTGCCAGCAGCCTTAATCCAGGGGCTAATGAAAAACTGTTTTTT CASSLNPGANEKLFF TRBV5-6 . . TRBJ1-4
TGCAGTGCTAGAGGTAGCGGGAGTCCCGATACGCAGTATTTT CSARGSGSPDTQYF TRBV20-1 TRBD2 . TRBJ2-3
TGTGCCAGCAGCCCGCCCCAGGGTGGAGGGACTGAAGCTTTCTTT CASSPPQGGGTEAFF TRBV4-2 . . TRBJ1-1